The rows below give T cell receptor beta chains drawn from one sample of a study of blood T cell repertoires in COVID-19. The table came from immunoSEQ multiplex PCR; TCRdb's copy has only in-frame clones and leaves some out. The data show some 94,000 clones, 85% to 90% seen once. Sequencing was done on a sample of peripheral blood. These receptors were taken from a human donor in a cohort sampled during active COVID-19. Both conserved end residues are part of each CDR3. The D gene is left open where the match is weak. Size values are once, few and many counts, or a class for expanded clones, and some rows have none.

clone_size,d_call,j_call,v_call,cdr3_aa,cdr3_nt
NA,TRBD2,TRBJ2-7,TRBV3-1/TRBV3-2,CASSQDGAGGVSPYEQYF,TGTGCCAGCAGCCAAGATGGAGCGGGAGGTGTTAGTCCCTACGAGCAGTACTTC
NA,NA,TRBJ2-7,TRBV19,CASSMSLAGGEQYF,TGTGCCAGTAGTATGTCCCTAGCCGGTGGAGAGCAGTACTTC
NA,TRBD1,TRBJ2-1,TRBV4-2,CASSPWTGPKDNEQFF,TGTGCCAGCAGCCCTTGGACAGGGCCTAAGGACAATGAGCAGTTCTTC
NA,TRBD2,TRBJ2-1,TRBV19,CASSESGSGYNEQFF,TGTGCCAGTAGTGAAAGCGGGAGTGGTTACAATGAGCAGTTCTTC
NA,NA,TRBJ1-3,TRBV5-1,CASSSDSSGNTIYF,TGCGCCAGCAGCTCGGACAGCTCTGGAAACACCATATATTTT
NA,TRBD1,TRBJ2-3,TRBV5-5,CASSRRMGQIYTDTQYF,TGTGCCAGCAGCCGCCGAATGGGACAGATATACACAGATACGCAGTATTTT
NA,TRBD1,TRBJ1-2,TRBV28,CASSFGGTDGYTF,TGTGCCAGCAGTTTTGGGGGGACAGATGGCTACACCTTC
NA,NA,TRBJ2-5,TRBV5-1,CASSLTGEETQYF,TGCGCCAGCAGCTTGACAGGAGAAGAGACCCAGTACTTC
NA,NA,TRBJ2-6,TRBV6-5,CATLQGYGANVLTF,TGTGCCACATTACAGGGTTATGGGGCCAACGTCCTGACTTTC
once,TRBD2,TRBJ2-7,TRBV24-1,CATSLSGAYEQYF,TGTGCCACCAGTCTTAGCGGGGCCTACGAGCAGTACTTC
NA,NA,TRBJ1-1,TRBV6-2/TRBV6-3,CASSQNGRGTEAFF,TGTGCCAGCAGTCAGAATGGCAGAGGCACTGAAGCTTTCTTT
NA,TRBD1,TRBJ1-5,TRBV19,CASSLGQGANNGQPQHF,TGTGCCAGTAGTTTGGGACAGGGGGCCAACAATGGTCAGCCCCAGCATTTT